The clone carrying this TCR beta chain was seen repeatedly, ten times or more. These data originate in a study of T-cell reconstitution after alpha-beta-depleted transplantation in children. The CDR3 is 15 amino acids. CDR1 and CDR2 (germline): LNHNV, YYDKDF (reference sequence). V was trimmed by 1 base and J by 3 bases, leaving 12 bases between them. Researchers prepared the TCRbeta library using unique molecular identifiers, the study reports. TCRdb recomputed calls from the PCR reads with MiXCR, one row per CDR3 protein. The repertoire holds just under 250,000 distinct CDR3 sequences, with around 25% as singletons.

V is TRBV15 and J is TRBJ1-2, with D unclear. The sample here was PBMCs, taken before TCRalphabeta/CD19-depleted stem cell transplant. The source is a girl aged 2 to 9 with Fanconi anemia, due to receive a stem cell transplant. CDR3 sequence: CATSRASAVYYGYTF. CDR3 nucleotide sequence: TGTGCCACCAGCAGAGCATCGGCAGTTTACTATGGCTACACCTTC.